These 25 T cell receptor beta chains were sequenced from one sample in a study of cytomegalovirus exposure and HLA in healthy donors. Primers for the PCR totalled 60 Vbeta and 13 Jbeta. Data came from immunoSEQ multiplex PCR; TCRdb stores just in-frame clones and leaves some out. The table shows roughly 150,000 clones, with around 78% occurring only once. The specimen sequenced was PBMCs. The receptors were sampled from a woman between 40 and 55 years old in good health and CMV-seropositive.

This rearrangement joins TRBV5-1 to TRBJ2-2, with 7 bases matching TRBD1. CDR1 is SGHRS and CDR2 is YFSETQ in the germline V gene. The CDR3 sequence is 15 residues long. The V and J ends lost 4 bases and 1 base, in that order; junction bases with no gene match: 4. As DNA, the CDR3 is TGCGCCAGCAGCCCTGGACAGGTGAACACCGGGGAGCTGTTTTTT. It codes for CASSPGQVNTGELFF.

This chain joins TRBV10-3 and TRBJ2-2; a possible D gene is TRBD1 (7 bases). Germline loops: CDR1 ENHRY, CDR2 SYGVKD. This CDR3 is 16 amino acids long. V lost 4 bases and J lost 2, with 14 bases in between. CDR3 bases: TGTGCCATCAGTGCCAGGGGGGCCCAAAACACCGGGGAGCTGTTTTTT. This encodes CAISARGAQNTGELFF.

The CDR3 reads CSAVQGNQPQHF. DNA for the CDR3: TGCAGCGCTGTACAGGGCAATCAGCCCCAGCATTTT. This chain joins TRBV29-1 and TRBJ1-5; TRBD1 might be the D (5 bases). The CDR3 runs to 12 residues. CDR1 and CDR2 (germline): SQVTM, ANQGSEA. Trimming left V 7 bases short and J 2 bases short, with 9 bases between. Looking up the rest from reference TRBV29-1 and TRBJ1-5 gives the full variable domain: SAVISQKPSRDICQRGTSLTIQCQVDSQVTMMFWYRQQPGQSLTLIATANQGSEATYESGFVIDKFPISRPNLTFSTLTVSNMSPEDSSIYLCSAVQGNQPQHFGDGTRLSIL.

V is TRBV5-1 and J is TRBJ2-5; TRBD1 matches at 7 bases. Germline V gene data show CDR1 as SGHRS and CDR2 as YFSETQ. This CDR3 comprises 15 residues. The J segment lost 3 bases and the V segment lost 5 bases, leaving 10 bases of the junction unmatched. CDR3 nucleotide sequence: TGCGCCAGCAGTTCCGGACAGGCCATAGAAGAGACCCAGTACTTC. It translates to CASSSGQAIEETQYF.

V gene TRBV6-5 combines with J gene TRBJ2-7; tentative D call: TRBD2 (5 bases). With 2 bases removed from V and 6 bases from J, the gap between germline ends came to 17 bases. Germline lookup yields CDR1 MNHEY and CDR2 SVGAGI. The CDR3 extends over 15 amino acids. The CDR3 reads CASSYSGGPPGEQYF. The DNA for the CDR3 is TGTGCCAGCAGTTACAGTGGCGGGCCGCCGGGCGAGCAGTACTTC.

The V call is TRBV2, the J call TRBJ2-1; 9 bases align to TRBD2. Losses at the gene ends were 3 bases for V and 6 bases for J; bases not matched to a gene: 3. Germline assignment: CDR1 SNHLY and CDR2 FYNNEI. CDR3 length: 14 amino acids. The CDR3 loop reads CASSDRTSVNEQFF. The CDR3 DNA reads TGTGCCAGCAGTGACAGGACTAGCGTCAATGAGCAGTTCTTC.

The rearrangement joins TRBV14 to TRBJ2-1; 10 nucleotides agree with TRBD2. Trimming cost V 1 base and J 4 bases; bases outside gene matches: 16. Germline CDR1 and CDR2: SGHDN and FVKESK. The CDR3 length is 20 residues. CDR3 protein: CASSQVQGRLAGENYNEQFF. The CDR3 DNA follows: TGTGCCAGCAGCCAAGTTCAGGGAAGGCTAGCGGGAGAGAATTACAATGAGCAGTTCTTC.

The rearrangement uses TRBV25-1 and TRBJ2-7, with D maybe TRBD1 (5 bases). The CDR3 totals 15 residues. In germline, CDR1 is MGHDK, CDR2 SYGVNS. V lost 9 bases and J 2 bases, leaving 20 bases between the germline ends. For the CDR3, the DNA is TGTGCCAGGTCGACTCCAGGGCCGACCCCCTACGAGCAGTACTTC. Its translation is CARSTPGPTPYEQYF.

V usage is TRBV2 and J usage is TRBJ1-2; maybe TRBD1 (6 bases). The CDR3 extends over 15 amino acids. Trimming took off 2 bases at V and 1 base at J, with 11 bases between the two ends. Germline V gives CDR1 SNHLY, CDR2 FYNNEI. CDR3 protein: CASSERQVRNYGYTF. CDR3 in DNA: TGTGCCAGCAGTGAAAGACAGGTCCGTAACTATGGCTACACCTTC.

The J gene is TRBJ2-5, the V gene TRBV11-3; D gene unclear. CDR1 and CDR2 (germline): SGHNT, YENEEA. The CDR3 has 18 residues. The ends were cut back, 2 bases at V and 0 bases at J, with 19 bases in the middle. The CDR3 DNA sequence: TGTGCCAGCAGCTTACAACGTCAAGCAAATGACTACCAAGAGACCCAGTACTTC. It yields the protein CASSLQRQANDYQETQYF.

Only a few counts were recorded for this clone. The chain is built from TRBV2 and TRBJ1-1; no clear D. V lost 5 bases and J lost 1, with 14 bases in between. The CDR3 totals 15 residues. Germline CDR1 and CDR2: SNHLY and FYNNEI. The CDR3: CASSKRAGRNTEAFF. As DNA, the CDR3 is TGTGCCAGCAGTAAGAGGGCGGGCCGGAACACTGAAGCTTTCTTT.

The chain is built from TRBV2 and TRBJ1-2; 9 nucleotides agree with TRBD1. Losses at the gene ends were 5 bases for V and 8 bases for J; bases not matched to a gene: 3. Germline CDR1 and CDR2: SNHLY and FYNNEI. The CDR3 sequence is 12 residues long. Here the CDR3 DNA reads TGTGCCAGCAGTAGGGACAGGGTCGGCTACACCTTC. This sequence encodes CASSRDRVGYTF. Full variable domain (remainder filled in from reference TRBV2 and TRBJ1-2): EPEVTQTPSHQVTQMGQEVILRCVPISNHLYFYWYRQILGQKVEFLVSFYNNEISEKSEIFDDQFSVERPDGSNFTLKIRSTKLEDSAMYFCASSRDRVGYTFGSGTRLTVV.

This clone appeared once. This CDR3 is CASSYSRGLTEAFF. CDR3 in DNA: TGTGCCAGCAGTTACTCGCGAGGGCTCACTGAAGCTTTCTTT. The chain has TRBV6-5 and TRBJ1-1; D uncertain. Germline assignment: CDR1 MNHEY and CDR2 SVGAGI. The CDR3 sequence is 14 residues long. Trimming took 0 bases from V and 4 from J, leaving 9 bases between them.

The gene calls are TRBV29-1 and TRBJ1-4, with D tentatively TRBD1 (5 bases). The germline gives CDR1 SQVTM, CDR2 ANQGSEA. This CDR3 comprises 16 residues. Trimming took off 7 bases at V and 4 bases at J, with 22 bases between the two ends. The CDR3 here is CSAAGGEGRLNEKLFF. The CDR3 nucleotides are TGCAGCGCCGCTGGGGGGGAAGGACGGCTTAATGAAAAACTGTTTTTT.

V is TRBV30 and J is TRBJ1-1, with 11 bases matching TRBD1. Germline V CDR1 and CDR2: GTSNPN, SVGIG (reference sequence). This CDR3 has 13 residues. Losses at the gene ends were 4 bases for V and 4 bases for J; bases not matched to a gene: 2. The DNA of the CDR3 is TGTGCCTGGACCGGGACAGGGGGCACTGAAGCTTTCTTT. Residues: CAWTGTGGTEAFF. The variable domain in full, completed from reference TRBV30 and TRBJ1-1, reads SQTIHQWPATLVQPVGSPLSLECTVEGTSNPNLYWYRQAAGRGLQLLFYSVGIGQISSEVPQNLSASRPQDRQFILSSKKLLLSDSGFYLCAWTGTGGTEAFFGQGTRLTVV.

CDR3 protein: CATLPTGSNYGYTF. The CDR3 nucleotides read TGTGCCACCCTCCCGACAGGATCTAACTATGGCTACACCTTC. The chain employs TRBV10-3 and TRBJ1-2, with D possibly matching TRBD1 (6 bases). Trimming took 10 bases from V and 0 from J, leaving 15 bases between them. CDR3 length: 14 residues. Germline V gives CDR1 ENHRY, CDR2 SYGVKD.

This sequence joins TRBV7-9 and TRBJ2-7; 9 positions agree with TRBD2. CDR3 length: 14 residues. Germline CDR1 is SEHNR and CDR2 is FQNEAQ (reference sequence). V was clipped by 2 bases and J by 7 bases; unmatched bases: 6. In DNA, the CDR3 is TGTGCCAGCAGCTTATCTCTCAGCGGGGGGGAGCAGTACTTC. Amino acids: CASSLSLSGGEQYF.

This sequence joins TRBV28 and TRBJ1-3; 7 bases match TRBD1. Germline V gene sequence: CDR1 MDHEN, CDR2 SYDVKM. This CDR3 region has 14 residues. The V and J ends lost 4 bases and 0 bases, in that order; junction bases with no gene match: 0. CDR3 sequence: CASSWDSSGNTIYF. Written as DNA, the CDR3 is TGTGCCAGCAGTTGGGACAGCTCTGGAAACACCATATATTTT.

The chain combines TRBV2 with TRBJ2-2; TRBD2 aligns across 7 bases. The CDR3 sequence is 14 residues long. J gave up 1 base and V 5 bases, and 1 base lay outside the gene matches. CDR1 and CDR2 (germline): SNHLY, FYNNEI. CDR3 nucleotide sequence: TGTGCCAGCAGTTTAGCGGGGAACACCGGGGAGCTGTTTTTT. Translating it yields CASSLAGNTGELFF.

The chain combines TRBV7-6 with TRBJ2-7; 11 bases match TRBD2. This CDR3 has 17 amino acids. Germline CDR1 reads SGHVS; CDR2 reads FNYEAQ. Unmatched junction bases numbered 16, after V lost 5 bases and J lost 7 bases. CDR3 region: CASSPRGASGRLPEQYF. The CDR3 region has the DNA TGTGCCAGCAGCCCCAGAGGGGCTAGCGGGAGGCTTCCGGAGCAGTACTTC.

A few counts support this clone. V usage is TRBV11-2 and J usage is TRBJ1-1, with D possibly being TRBD1 (6 bases). CDR1 and CDR2 (germline): SGHAT, FQNNGV. The CDR3 has 12 amino acids. V lost 3 bases to trimming and J lost 7 bases, with 9 bases between them. CDR3 DNA sequence: TGTGCCAGCAGCTTCCAGGGGCGTGAAGCTTTCTTT. It is translated as CASSFQGREAFF.

The chain has TRBV11-2 and TRBJ1-2; 7 bases agree with TRBD1. CDR1 and CDR2 (germline): SGHAT, FQNNGV. The CDR3 runs 14 residues. The J segment lost 2 bases and the V segment lost 2 bases, leaving 2 bases of the junction unmatched. The CDR3 nucleotides are TGTGCCAGCAGCTTAATACAGGGGAACTATGGCTACACCTTC. This sequence encodes CASSLIQGNYGYTF.

The chain employs TRBV7-8 and TRBJ1-1; 7 nucleotides match TRBD1. V shed 5 bases and J 6 bases; nucleotides not matched to a gene: 9. The V gene's germline CDR1 is SGHVS and CDR2 FQNEAQ. The CDR3 extends over 14 amino acids. The CDR3, as DNA: TGTGCCAGCAGCCGCCACCGGGACAGACCTGAAGCTTTCTTT. Translating gives CASSRHRDRPEAFF.

About this clone itself: The sample carries other DNA sequences with the same CDR3. The rearrangement joins TRBV6-5 to TRBJ1-5, with TRBD1 identical over 8 bases. The CDR3 length is 14 residues. The trim removed 6 bases at V and 7 bases at J, leaving 8 bases unmatched. CDR1 and CDR2 (germline): MNHEY, SVGAGI. CDR3 amino acids: CASSVSSGGQPQHF. The CDR3, as DNA: TGTGCCAGCAGCGTCAGCTCAGGGGGCCAGCCCCAGCATTTT.

The chain uses TRBV7-8 and TRBJ2-3; maybe TRBD2 (5 bases). The CDR3 consists of 14 residues. Germline loops: CDR1 SGHVS, CDR2 FQNEAQ. Trimming stripped 3 bases from V and 6 bases from J, with 13 bases between. The CDR3 sequence is CASSLRSGYDTQYF. In DNA, the CDR3 is TGTGCCAGCAGCTTGCGGAGCGGTTACGATACGCAGTATTTT.